This T cell receptor beta chain was profiled in a study of T cells in Graves' hyperthyroidism and ophthalmopathy. As concerns this clonotype: No conserved phenylalanine or tryptophan is present at the end of the CDR3, so a read error is the likely explanation. Because the CDR3's place on the DNA is in doubt, the DNA is left out and the CDR3 is given as listed by TCRdb.

Amplified TCR beta CDR3 regions came from RNA transcripts. The study used the HTBI primer set for a first-round RT-PCR of the TCR CDR3. TCRdb recomputed calls from the multiplex PCR reads with MiXCR, one row per CDR3 protein. The sample has 500,000 to 750,000 distinct CDR3 sequences; roughly 50% are singletons. CDR1 and CDR2 from the germline V gene are SEHNR and FQNEAQ (reference sequence). The CDR3 is 9 residues long, counting both termini. Absence of ophthalmopathy progression within 18 months defined stable Graves' hyperthyroidism. The sequence came from a woman aged 18 to 35 with Graves' hyperthyroidism. The chain employs TRBV7-9 and TRBJ2-5. The sequenced sample was peripheral blood or thyroid tissue (not recorded which). CDR3: CASSLKGSY.